These 32 T cell receptor beta chains came from one sample sequenced in a study of blood T cell repertoires in COVID-19 (dated by TCRdb to the early 2020s). Receptor amplification or capture employed the immunoSEQ multiplex PCR assay. TCRdb took this table from immuneACCESS and kept in-frame rearrangements with V and J called. Such tables lack part of the clones; where checked against another copy, unresolved V genes explain under half of the gap, and the rest is unexplained. In this sample the table shows 250,000 to 300,000 clones, just over 90% of which occur a single time. The ten largest clones represent approximately 2.4% of the sample. The sequencing sample was made of PBMCs or T cells enriched from blood (not recorded which). These receptor sequences come from a woman between 40 and 50 years old with acute COVID-19.

The chain carries TRBV2 and TRBJ2-5, with D uncertain. The CDR3 consists of 17 residues. Trimming took off 5 bases at V and 5 bases at J, with 24 bases between the two ends. Germline V gives CDR1 SNHLY, CDR2 FYNNEI. This chain's CDR3 is CASSFNIRLLGAETQYF. In DNA form, the CDR3 reads TGTGCCAGCAGTTTCAATATTAGACTGCTCGGCGCCGAGACCCAGTACTTC.

The chain joins TRBV19 to TRBJ1-2; 8 positions match TRBD1. Germline CDR1 LNHDA, CDR2 SQIVND (reference sequence). With 4 bases clipped from V and 4 bases from J, the junction kept 11 bases outside the gene matches. The CDR3 is 16 residues long. Here the CDR3 reads CASSKRQGLEGYGYTF. The CDR3, as DNA: TGTGCCAGTAGTAAACGACAGGGGTTAGAGGGCTATGGCTACACCTTC.

The J gene is TRBJ2-3, the V gene TRBV7-2, with 10 bases identical to TRBD1. The CDR3 has 14 residues. J was trimmed by 5 bases and V by 5 bases; bases with no gene match: 4. Germline lookup yields CDR1 SGHTA and CDR2 FQGNSA. CDR3 DNA: TGTGCCAGCAGCCCAAGGACAGGGGGAGATACGCAGTATTTT. It specifies CASSPRTGGDTQYF.

The genes are TRBV7-2 and TRBJ2-7, with 9 nucleotides matching TRBD2. From germline, CDR1 is SGHTA and CDR2 FQGNSA. CDR3 length equals 16 residues. Trimming at V came to 5 bases and at J to 4 bases, leaving 12 bases not matched to a gene. This CDR3 is CASSPTGTSLFYEQYF. The DNA of the CDR3 is TGTGCCAGCAGCCCTACGGGGACTAGCCTTTTTTACGAGCAGTACTTC.

This chain links TRBV6-4 with TRBJ2-1, with 9 bases matching TRBD1. This CDR3 comprises 15 residues. Germline assignment: CDR1 MRHNA and CDR2 SNTAGT. Unmatched junction bases numbered 8, after V lost 5 bases and J lost 6 bases. DNA of the CDR3: TGTGCCAGCAGTACCGGGACAGGGTCTTTCAATGAGCAGTTCTTC. It translates to CASSTGTGSFNEQFF.

The chain carries TRBV5-5 and TRBJ1-4, with D perhaps TRBD1 (5 bases). The germline V gene encodes CDR1 SGHKS and CDR2 YYEKEE (reference sequence). There are 14 residues in the CDR3. Trimming removed 3 bases at V and 8 bases at J, with 14 bases between. The CDR3 nucleotides are TGTGCCAGCAGCTGGGGGGGAGCTAGGGAAAAACTGTTTTTT. Translated: CASSWGGAREKLFF.

This clone has only one observation. The V call is TRBV6-5, the J call TRBJ2-2; possible D gene TRBD2, 6 bases. Germline loops: CDR1 MNHEY, CDR2 SVGAGI. With 6 bases removed from V and 6 bases from J, the gap between germline ends came to 14 bases. This CDR3 comprises 14 residues. In DNA, the CDR3 is TGTGCCAGCAGAAGGGAGGTAGCCGCCGGGGAGCTGTTTTTT. Translation gives CASRREVAAGELFF.

V gene TRBV9 combines with J gene TRBJ2-1; 9 positions agree with TRBD2. CDR1 is SGDLS and CDR2 is YYNGEE in the germline V gene. Trimming removed 1 base from V and 1 base from J; junction bases left unmatched: 3. The CDR3 loop spans 16 amino acids. The CDR3 bases are TGTGCCAGCAGCGTATTTAGCGGGAGTTCCTACAATGAGCAGTTCTTC. Its translation: CASSVFSGSSYNEQFF.

V is TRBV3-1 (or the pseudogene TRBV3-2) and J is TRBJ2-3; TRBD2 matches 10 bases. V trimming: 5 bases; J trimming: 5 bases; junction bases outside the gene matches: 13. The germline gives CDR1 LGHDT, CDR2 YNNKEL (reference sequence). The CDR3 covers 17 residues. Here the CDR3 DNA reads TGTGCCAGCAGCTCCCGGCTAGCGGGGGAATCGGGAGATACGCAGTATTTT. This sequence encodes CASSSRLAGESGDTQYF.

This rearrangement joins TRBV6-2 or TRBV6-3 to TRBJ2-1, with 10 bases identical to TRBD1. Trimming took 5 bases from V and 3 from J; bases not matched to a gene: 4. CDR1 and CDR2 from the germline V gene are MNHEY and SVGEGT. The CDR3 has 15 residues. CDR3 residues: CASSEGQGFYNEQFF. The DNA of the CDR3 is TGTGCCAGCAGTGAGGGACAGGGGTTCTACAATGAGCAGTTCTTC.

With regard to this clone: In the same sample, other DNA sequences code for this CDR3. V and J are TRBV5-1 and TRBJ2-5, with TRBD2 matching over 7 bases. V shed 0 bases and J 1 base; nucleotides not matched to a gene: 0. This CDR3 contains 14 residues. CDR1 and CDR2 (germline): SGHRS, YFSETQ. In nucleotides, the CDR3 is TGCGCCAGCAGCTTGGCGGGGGGCCAAGAGACCCAGTACTTC. This sequence encodes CASSLAGGQETQYF. Together with reference TRBV5-1 and TRBJ2-5, the CDR3 gives the full variable domain: KAGVTQTPRYLIKTRGQQVTLSCSPISGHRSVSWYQQTPGQGLQFLFEYFSETQRNKGNFPGRFSGRQFSNSRSEMNVSTLELGDSALYLCASSLAGGQETQYFGPGTRLLVL.

This chain links TRBV15 with TRBJ2-4; D may be TRBD1 (6 bases). Germline V gene lookup returns CDR1 LNHNV and CDR2 YYDKDF (reference sequence). V was trimmed by 5 bases and J by 6 bases, leaving 20 bases between them. CDR3 size: 16 residues. The CDR3 loop is CATSSTQGSGGNIQYF. Written as DNA, the CDR3 is TGTGCCACCAGCTCGACACAGGGAAGTGGGGGAAACATTCAGTACTTC.

The V gene is TRBV6-5, the J gene TRBJ2-1; 11 bases agree with TRBD2. The CDR3 runs to 15 residues. Germline CDR1 is MNHEY and CDR2 is SVGAGI. Trimming removed 6 bases from V and 5 bases from J; junction bases left unmatched: 6. CDR3 coding DNA: TGTGCCAGCAGGAACACACTAGCGGGGGACAATGAGCAGTTCTTC. It is translated as CASRNTLAGDNEQFF.

The chain combines TRBV24-1 with TRBJ2-1; 11 bases align to TRBD2. V lost 2 bases and J lost 7; bases outside the gene matches: 15. CDR3 length: 19 amino acids. The germline gives CDR1 KGHDR, CDR2 SFDVKD. CDR3 DNA: TGTGCCACCAGTGATTCCCTCTTGGCCCTAGCGGGAGGTGGGAATGAGCAGTTCTTC. This translates into CATSDSLLALAGGGNEQFF.

The chain uses TRBV6-2 or TRBV6-3 and TRBJ1-2; D not resolved. From germline, CDR1 is MNHEY and CDR2 SVGEGT. V was shortened by 5 bases and J by 6 bases, with 13 bases between the two germline ends. There are 13 residues in the CDR3. In nucleotides, the CDR3 is TGTGCCAGCAGTACGATCCAGGAAGATGGCTACACCTTC. Translation: CASSTIQEDGYTF.

The chain employs TRBV6-5 and TRBJ1-2; the D is unclear. From germline, CDR1 is MNHEY and CDR2 SVGAGI. Trimming stripped 2 bases from V and 8 bases from J, with 12 bases between. CDR3 size: 13 residues. CDR3: CASSYDPLRGYTF. The CDR3 DNA is TGTGCCAGCAGTTACGACCCTCTGAGGGGCTACACCTTC.

The V gene is TRBV7-2, the J gene TRBJ2-7, with 8 positions matching TRBD2. Per the germline V gene, CDR1 is SGHTA and CDR2 is FQGNSA. The CDR3 spans 15 residues. V trimming: 5 bases; J trimming: 3 bases; junction bases outside the gene matches: 9. CDR3 in DNA: TGTGCCAGCAGCCCACGGGGGAGCGGGAGCTACGAGCAGTACTTC. It codes for CASSPRGSGSYEQYF.

The chain is built from TRBV12-5 and TRBJ1-5; TRBD1 is a possible D gene (5 bases). The CDR3 is made up of 15 amino acids. With 0 bases removed from V and 5 bases from J, the gap between germline ends came to 11 bases. Germline CDR1 and CDR2: LGHNT and FRNRAP. Here the CDR3 reads CASGLVRGDDQPQHF. CDR3 nucleotides: TGTGCTAGTGGTTTGGTACGGGGGGATGATCAGCCCCAGCATTTT.

The gene calls are TRBV20-1 and TRBJ2-7; D gene unclear. Looked up from germline, CDR1 is DFQATT and CDR2 is SNEGSKA (reference sequence). The CDR3 runs 13 residues. Trimming pared 3 bases from V and 3 bases from J, leaving 12 bases between. CDR3 bases: TGCAGTGCTAGTTCTCCGGTCGGCTACGAGCAGTACTTC. It yields the protein CSASSPVGYEQYF.

The chain joins TRBV6-5 to TRBJ1-6; a weak D match, TRBD1 (6 bases). The V gene's germline CDR1 is MNHEY and CDR2 SVGAGI. This CDR3 spans 14 amino acids. V was cut by 7 bases and J by 9 bases, with 16 bases left in between. This CDR3 is CASISFGGGSPLHF. Written as DNA, the CDR3 is TGTGCCAGCATTTCTTTTGGGGGCGGTTCACCCCTCCACTTT.

The chain is built from TRBV2 and TRBJ2-1; 8 nucleotides agree with TRBD2. V lost 4 bases, J lost 9 bases, and 8 bases stayed unmatched. Germline V gene data show CDR1 as SNHLY and CDR2 as FYNNEI. The CDR3 is 14 amino acids. The CDR3 protein is CASSAGGGHGEQFF. CDR3 bases: TGTGCCAGCAGTGCCGGGGGGGGGCACGGTGAGCAGTTCTTC. Supplemented by reference TRBV2 and TRBJ2-1, the full variable domain reads EPEVTQTPSHQVTQMGQEVILRCVPISNHLYFYWYRQILGQKVEFLVSFYNNEISEKSEIFDDQFSVERPDGSNFTLKIRSTKLEDSAMYFCASSAGGGHGEQFFGPGTRLTVL.

This chain uses TRBV3-1 (or the pseudogene TRBV3-2) with TRBJ2-1, with a weak D call TRBD2 (6 bases). CDR3 length: 15 residues. V lost 1 base and J lost 3, with 10 bases in between. CDR1 is LGHDT and CDR2 is YNNKEL in the germline V gene (reference sequence). The CDR3 bases are TGTGCCAGCAGCCAAGCGGGAGAGGTCTACAATGAGCAGTTCTTC. This translates into CASSQAGEVYNEQFF.

V and J are TRBV5-4 and TRBJ1-2, with TRBD1 matching over 7 bases. This CDR3 is 15 amino acids long. The V gene's germline CDR1 is SGHNT and CDR2 YYREEE (reference sequence). V gave up 3 bases and J gave up 4 bases; unmatched junction bases: 9. This chain's CDR3 is CASSSPRDSLYGYTF. The CDR3 DNA is TGTGCCAGCAGCTCCCCCCGGGACAGTCTCTATGGCTACACCTTC.

V usage is TRBV5-4 and J usage is TRBJ2-5; D is perhaps TRBD2 (6 bases). The CDR3 runs 14 residues. Germline CDR1 reads SGHNT; CDR2 reads YYREEE (reference sequence). The V end lost 3 bases, the J end lost 1 base, and 10 bases lay between the germline ends. CDR3 sequence reads: CASSYGGVQETQYF. The CDR3 DNA reads TGTGCCAGCAGCTATGGAGGGGTCCAAGAGACCCAGTACTTC.

This chain joins TRBV24-1 and TRBJ1-5; 10 nucleotides agree with TRBD1. This CDR3 has 15 residues. V gave up 3 bases and J gave up 9 bases; unmatched junction bases: 7. The V gene's germline CDR1 is KGHDR and CDR2 SFDVKD. This CDR3 reads CATSDGGTGARPQHF. The CDR3 nucleotides read TGTGCCACCAGTGATGGGGGGACAGGGGCCCGGCCCCAGCATTTT.

The chain joins TRBV24-1 to TRBJ2-3; D possibly corresponds to TRBD2 (7 bases). Germline-derived CDR1 and CDR2 are KGHDR and SFDVKD. The CDR3 has 15 residues. V was shortened by 2 bases and J by 0 bases, with 8 bases between the two germline ends. Here the CDR3 DNA reads TGTGCCACCAGTGATTGGGGGGGCAGCACAGATACGCAGTATTTT. Its protein is CATSDWGGSTDTQYF.

The CDR3 DNA is TGTGCCACTGGGGACAGCCAAAATCAAGAGACCCAGTACTTC. It specifies CATGDSQNQETQYF. This sequence joins TRBV10-3 and TRBJ2-5; TRBD1 agrees at 7 bases. Germline loops: CDR1 ENHRY, CDR2 SYGVKD. The CDR3 consists of 14 residues. V was clipped by 10 bases and J by 2 bases; unmatched bases: 10.

This chain links TRBV5-1 with TRBJ2-6, with a tentative D call TRBD1 (6 bases). Looked up from germline, CDR1 is SGHRS and CDR2 is YFSETQ. The CDR3 sequence is 16 residues long. V dropped 4 bases and J dropped 4 bases, with 15 bases sitting between them. This CDR3 is CASSPTHRVGANVLTF. Written as DNA, the CDR3 is TGCGCCAGCAGCCCAACCCACAGGGTCGGGGCCAACGTCCTGACTTTC. Combining the CDR3 with reference TRBV5-1 and TRBJ2-6 gives the whole variable domain KAGVTQTPRYLIKTRGQQVTLSCSPISGHRSVSWYQQTPGQGLQFLFEYFSETQRNKGNFPGRFSGRQFSNSRSEMNVSTLELGDSALYLCASSPTHRVGANVLTFGAGSRLTVL.

This chain connects TRBV6-6 to TRBJ1-2; 9 bases agree with TRBD1. The germline gives CDR1 MNHNY, CDR2 SVGAGI (reference sequence). With 5 bases clipped from V and 7 bases from J, the junction kept 17 bases outside the gene matches. This CDR3 has 17 amino acids. As DNA, the CDR3 is TGTGCCAGCAGTCGATTCCAAACAGGGGGCGGAGAAGGTGGCTACACCTTC. This sequence encodes CASSRFQTGGGEGGYTF.

V gene TRBV5-1 combines with J gene TRBJ2-1; TRBD2 agrees at 10 bases. Trimming took 4 bases from V and 5 from J; bases not matched to a gene: 9. CDR3 size: 16 residues. Germline CDR1 and CDR2: SGHRS and YFSETQ. The chain's CDR3 is CASSPLQRGGDNEQFF. The CDR3 bases are TGCGCCAGCAGCCCTCTCCAGCGGGGGGGGGACAATGAGCAGTTCTTC.

The chain couples TRBV28 to TRBJ1-1; D is possibly TRBD1 (6 bases). Germline V gives CDR1 MDHEN, CDR2 SYDVKM. Between the trimmed V and J ends, which lost 6 bases and 4 bases, there was a span of 12 bases. This CDR3 is 13 amino acids long. The CDR3 nucleotides read TGTGCCAGCAGGGGGGCAGGTCGCACTGAAGCTTTCTTT. Protein: CASRGAGRTEAFF.

Points on this clone: Other DNA sequences in the sample encode the same CDR3. This chain connects TRBV9 to TRBJ1-6; 7 bases match TRBD1. The CDR3 is 14 amino acids. Per germline, CDR1 SGDLS and CDR2 YYNGEE. The V segment lost 3 bases and the J segment 10 bases; nucleotides outside the gene matches: 7. The DNA of the CDR3 is TGTGCCAGCAGCGCACGACAGGGTGGGTCACCCCTCCACTTT. Encoded protein: CASSARQGGSPLHF.